The sample holds a few counts of the clone carrying this T cell receptor beta chain. This specimen includes other DNA sequences encoding the same CDR3. Expressed TCRB transcripts got sequenced, as all isolated RNA was reverse transcribed. Roughly 3.4 million reads per sample on average were obtained from naive, central memory and regulatory T cell samples. Using immunoSEQ multiplex PCR, the repertoire was profiled, and TCRdb retains in-frame clones only, with some absent. This table has 300,000 to 350,000 clones, 8% appearing once. The CDR3 is made up of 14 amino acids. Germline V gene lookup returns CDR1 SGHRS and CDR2 YFSETQ. V lost 0 bases and J 1 base, leaving 8 bases between the germline ends. The data were obtained in a study of beta chain features in type 1 diabetes.

The TCR comes from a woman aged 18-29 years in good health. This rearrangement joins TRBV5-1 to TRBJ2-7; perhaps TRBD2 as D (6 bases). The specimen was central memory CD4+ T cells from blood. CDR3 sequence (DNA): TGCGCCAGCAGCTTGGCCGGGGGATCCTACGAGCAGTACTTC. Residues: CASSLAGGSYEQYF. The full variable domain, its missing parts supplied by reference TRBV5-1 and TRBJ2-7, is KAGVTQTPRYLIKTRGQQVTLSCSPISGHRSVSWYQQTPGQGLQFLFEYFSETQRNKGNFPGRFSGRQFSNSRSEMNVSTLELGDSALYLCASSLAGGSYEQYFGPGTRLTVT.